The table lists the clone carrying this T cell receptor beta chain with a few counts. Its antigen is unidentified. Germline loops: CDR1 LNHDA, CDR2 SQIVND (reference sequence). This CDR3 is built from 15 residues. The V end was cut by 5 bases, the J end by 4 bases, with 17 bases between. Regarding time point: persistent/refractory GD, antithyroid drugs over 5 years with positive TRAb. PBMCs were the source of the RNA used for TCR sequencing. The entry originates in a study of regulatory T cells in long-lasting Graves disease. Study findings and constraints: Repertoires from persistent disease leaned toward TRBV28, TRBJ1-2 and TRBJ2-5.

Combining iRepertoire HTBI primers with Arm-PCR of CDR3 regions, the authors built TCR beta libraries. Authors' methods: Looking across samples, the authors found under 70 TRBV and approximately 14 TRBJ segments. MiXCR was run by TCRdb on the multiplex PCR reads, yielding one entry per CDR3 protein. In this record, the V and J calls reflect TCRdb's handling and not the investigators' own analysis. This table has 650,000 to 700,000 distinct CDR3 sequences, around 30% appearing once. V and J are TRBV19 and TRBJ1-2, with D perhaps matching TRBD1 (6 bases). The sample was peripheral blood mononuclear cells (PBMCs), taken when the disease was refractory, from a patient treated with antithyroid drugs. This clonotype was sampled from a female donor with Graves disease. Here the CDR3 reads CASSPDGQGSYGYTF. As DNA, the CDR3 is TGTGCCAGTAGTCCCGACGGGCAGGGGAGCTATGGCTACACCTTC.